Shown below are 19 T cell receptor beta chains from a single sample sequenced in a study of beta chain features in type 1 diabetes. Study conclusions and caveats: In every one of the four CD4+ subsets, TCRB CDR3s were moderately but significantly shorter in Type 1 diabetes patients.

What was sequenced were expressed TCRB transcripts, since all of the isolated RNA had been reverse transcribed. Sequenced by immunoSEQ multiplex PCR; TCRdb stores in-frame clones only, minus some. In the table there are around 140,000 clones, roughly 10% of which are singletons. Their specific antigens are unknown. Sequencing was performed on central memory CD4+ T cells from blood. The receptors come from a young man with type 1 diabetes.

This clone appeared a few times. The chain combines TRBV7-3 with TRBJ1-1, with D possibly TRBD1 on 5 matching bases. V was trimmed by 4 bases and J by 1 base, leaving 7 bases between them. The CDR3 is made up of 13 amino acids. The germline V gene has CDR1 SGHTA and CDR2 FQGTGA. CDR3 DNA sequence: TGTGCCAGCAGCTGGGACTCGAACACTGAAGCTTTCTTT. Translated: CASSWDSNTEAFF.

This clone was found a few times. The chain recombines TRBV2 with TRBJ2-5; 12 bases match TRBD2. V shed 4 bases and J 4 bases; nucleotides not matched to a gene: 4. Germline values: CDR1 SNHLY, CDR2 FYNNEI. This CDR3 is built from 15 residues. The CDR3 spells CASSVSSGGGETQYF. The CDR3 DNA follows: TGTGCCAGCAGTGTATCTAGCGGGGGGGGAGAGACCCAGTACTTC. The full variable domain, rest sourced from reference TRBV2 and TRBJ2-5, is EPEVTQTPSHQVTQMGQEVILRCVPISNHLYFYWYRQILGQKVEFLVSFYNNEISEKSEIFDDQFSVERPDGSNFTLKIRSTKLEDSAMYFCASSVSSGGGETQYFGPGTRLLVL.

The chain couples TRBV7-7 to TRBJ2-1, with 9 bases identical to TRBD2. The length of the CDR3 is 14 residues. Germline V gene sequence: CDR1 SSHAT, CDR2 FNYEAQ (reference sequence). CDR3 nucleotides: TGTGCTAGCGCTAGGGCGGGGGGGGACAATGAGCAGTTCTTC. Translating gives CASARAGGDNEQFF.

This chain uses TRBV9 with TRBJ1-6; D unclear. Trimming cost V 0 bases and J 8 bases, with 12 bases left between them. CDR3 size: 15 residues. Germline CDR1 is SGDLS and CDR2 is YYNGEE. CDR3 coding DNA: TGTGCCAGCAGCGTAGACCACAGCAGTTATTCACCCCTCCACTTT. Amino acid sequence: CASSVDHSSYSPLHF.

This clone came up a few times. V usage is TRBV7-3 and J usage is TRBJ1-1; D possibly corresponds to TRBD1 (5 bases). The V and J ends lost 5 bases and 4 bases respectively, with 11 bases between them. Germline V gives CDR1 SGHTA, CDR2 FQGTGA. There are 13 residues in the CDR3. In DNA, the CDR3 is TGTGCCAGCAGCACTCAGGGCGGCACTGAAGCTTTCTTT. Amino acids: CASSTQGGTEAFF.

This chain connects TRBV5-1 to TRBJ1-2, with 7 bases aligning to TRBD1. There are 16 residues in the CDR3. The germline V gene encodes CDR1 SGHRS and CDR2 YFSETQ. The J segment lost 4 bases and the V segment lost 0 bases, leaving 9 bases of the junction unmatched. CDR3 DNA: TGCGCCAGCAGCTTGGCCCCTGGACAGGACAGCTATGGCTACACCTTC. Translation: CASSLAPGQDSYGYTF.

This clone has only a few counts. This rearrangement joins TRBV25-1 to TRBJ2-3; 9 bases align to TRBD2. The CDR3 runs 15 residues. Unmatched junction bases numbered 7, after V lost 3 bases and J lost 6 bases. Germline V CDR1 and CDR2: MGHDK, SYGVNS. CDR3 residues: CASSDVRGGLDTQYF. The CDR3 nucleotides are TGTGCCAGCAGTGATGTGCGGGGGGGCCTGGATACGCAGTATTTT. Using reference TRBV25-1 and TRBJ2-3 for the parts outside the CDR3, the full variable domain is EADIYQTPRYLVIGTGKKITLECSQTMGHDKMYWYQQDPGMELHLIHYSYGVNSTEKGDLSSESTVSRIRTEHFPLTLESARPSHTSQYLCASSDVRGGLDTQYFGPGTRLTVL.

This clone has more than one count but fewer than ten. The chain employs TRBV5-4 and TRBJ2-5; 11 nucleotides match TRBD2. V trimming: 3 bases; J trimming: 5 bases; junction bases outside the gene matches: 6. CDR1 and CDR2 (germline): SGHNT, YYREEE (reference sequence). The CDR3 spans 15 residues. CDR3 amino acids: CASSSIAGGAETQYF. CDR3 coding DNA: TGTGCCAGCAGCTCGATAGCGGGGGGGGCGGAGACCCAGTACTTC.

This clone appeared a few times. CDR3 sequence (DNA): TGTGCCAGCAGCTGGACCGGGACAGAAGAGACCCAGTACTTC. Protein product: CASSWTGTEETQYF. This chain uses TRBV5-6 with TRBJ2-5; 7 bases are a match to TRBD1. Trimming at V came to 3 bases and at J to 3 bases, leaving 5 bases not matched to a gene. The CDR3 loop spans 14 amino acids. CDR1 is SGHDT and CDR2 is YYEEEE in the germline V gene.

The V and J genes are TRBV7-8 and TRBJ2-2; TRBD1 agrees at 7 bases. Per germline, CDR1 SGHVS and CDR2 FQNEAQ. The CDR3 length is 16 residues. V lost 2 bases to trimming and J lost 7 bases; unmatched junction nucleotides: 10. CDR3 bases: TGTGCCAGCAGCTTACGCGAAGGGGGCTCTTTCGGGGAGCTGTTTTTT. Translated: CASSLREGGSFGELFF.

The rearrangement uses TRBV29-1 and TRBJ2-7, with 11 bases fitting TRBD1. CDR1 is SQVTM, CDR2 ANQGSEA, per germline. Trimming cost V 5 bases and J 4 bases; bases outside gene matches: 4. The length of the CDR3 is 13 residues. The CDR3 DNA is TGCAGCGTTTCGGGACAGGGGGGTTACGAGCAGTACTTC. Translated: CSVSGQGGYEQYF.

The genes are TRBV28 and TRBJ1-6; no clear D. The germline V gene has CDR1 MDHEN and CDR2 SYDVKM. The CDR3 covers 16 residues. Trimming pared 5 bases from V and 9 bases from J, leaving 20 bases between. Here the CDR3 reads CASSPPWTAWGSPLHF. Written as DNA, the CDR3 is TGTGCCAGCAGTCCACCATGGACTGCCTGGGGTTCACCCCTCCACTTT.

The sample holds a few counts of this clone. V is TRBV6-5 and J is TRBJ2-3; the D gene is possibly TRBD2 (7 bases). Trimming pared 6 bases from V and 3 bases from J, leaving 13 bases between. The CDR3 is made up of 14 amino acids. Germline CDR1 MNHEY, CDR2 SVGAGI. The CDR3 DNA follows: TGTGCCAGCAGCGTCCGGGGGGCAACAGATACGCAGTATTTT. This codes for CASSVRGATDTQYF.

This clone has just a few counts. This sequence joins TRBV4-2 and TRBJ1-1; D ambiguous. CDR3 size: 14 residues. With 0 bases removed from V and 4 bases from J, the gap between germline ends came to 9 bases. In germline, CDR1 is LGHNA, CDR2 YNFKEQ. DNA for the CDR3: TGTGCCAGCAGCCAAGACCCGGGAAGCACTGAAGCTTTCTTT. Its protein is CASSQDPGSTEAFF.

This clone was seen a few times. In DNA form, the CDR3 reads TGTGCCAGTAGCCTAGGGGGATATTGGGGTCAGCCCCAGCATTTT. Its translation: CASSLGGYWGQPQHF. The chain is built from TRBV19 and TRBJ1-5; possibly TRBD1 for D (6 bases). V gave up 6 bases and J gave up 6 bases, with 18 bases separating them. CDR1 and CDR2 from the germline V gene are LNHDA and SQIVND (reference sequence). The CDR3 consists of 15 residues.

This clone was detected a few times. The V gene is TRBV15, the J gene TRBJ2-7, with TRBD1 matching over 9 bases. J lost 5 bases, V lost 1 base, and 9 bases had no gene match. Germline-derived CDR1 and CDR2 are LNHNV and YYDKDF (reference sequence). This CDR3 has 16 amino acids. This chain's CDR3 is CATSRAPGQGWDEQYF. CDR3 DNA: TGTGCCACCAGCAGAGCCCCGGGACAGGGCTGGGACGAGCAGTACTTC. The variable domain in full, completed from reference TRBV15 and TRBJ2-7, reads DAMVIQNPRYQVTQFGKPVTLSCSQTLNHNVMYWYQQKSSQAPKLLFHYYDKDFNNEADTPDNFQSRRPNTSFCFLDIRSPGLGDTAMYLCATSRAPGQGWDEQYFGPGTRLTVT.

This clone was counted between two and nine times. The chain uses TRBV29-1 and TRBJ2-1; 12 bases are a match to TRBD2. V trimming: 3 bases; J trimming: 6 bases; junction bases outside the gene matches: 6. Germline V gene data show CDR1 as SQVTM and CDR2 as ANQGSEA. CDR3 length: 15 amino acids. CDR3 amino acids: CSVDPPSGGANEQFF. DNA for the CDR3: TGCAGCGTTGACCCCCCTAGCGGGGGGGCCAATGAGCAGTTCTTC.

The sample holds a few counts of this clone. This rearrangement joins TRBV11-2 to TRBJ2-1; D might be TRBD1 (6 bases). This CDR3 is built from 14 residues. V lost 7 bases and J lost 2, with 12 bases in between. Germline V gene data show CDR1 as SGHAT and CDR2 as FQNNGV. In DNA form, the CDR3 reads TGTGCCAGCACCGGACAGCCTACCTACAATGAGCAGTTCTTC. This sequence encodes CASTGQPTYNEQFF.

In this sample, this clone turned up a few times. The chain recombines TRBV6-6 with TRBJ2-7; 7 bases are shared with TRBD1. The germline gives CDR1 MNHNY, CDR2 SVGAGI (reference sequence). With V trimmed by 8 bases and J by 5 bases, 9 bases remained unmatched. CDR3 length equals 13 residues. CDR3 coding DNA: TGTGCCAGCGGTCATACAGGGGACCACGAGCAGTACTTC. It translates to CASGHTGDHEQYF.